A single sample is the source of the 27 T cell receptor beta chains below, sequenced in a study of CD8 T cells in Susac syndrome. It was with random hexamers that roughly 0.45 to 1 ug RNA was reverse transcribed. A single record per CDR3 protein comes from TCRdb applying MiXCR to the immunoSEQ multiplex PCR reads. The table has approximately 180,000 distinct CDR3 sequences, about 91% seen once. Sequencing was performed on CD4+ T cells from PBMCs. All receptors come from a human donor with Susac syndrome.

V and J are TRBV5-1 and TRBJ2-5, with D unclear. Germline CDR1 and CDR2: SGHRS and YFSETQ. The CDR3 contains 13 residues. The V and J ends lost 6 bases and 5 bases respectively, with 14 bases between them. CDR3 sequence: CASNLDLGETQYF. CDR3 sequence (DNA): TGCGCCAGCAACCTCGATCTCGGGGAGACCCAGTACTTC. The full variable domain, with the rest looked up from reference TRBV5-1 and TRBJ2-5, is KAGVTQTPRYLIKTRGQQVTLSCSPISGHRSVSWYQQTPGQGLQFLFEYFSETQRNKGNFPGRFSGRQFSNSRSEMNVSTLELGDSALYLCASNLDLGETQYFGPGTRLLVL.

The chain recombines TRBV6-2 or TRBV6-3 with TRBJ2-7; D gene unclear. Germline loops: CDR1 MNHEY, CDR2 SVGEGT. This CDR3 has 12 residues. Deletions cut 11 bases from V and 5 bases from J, with 16 bases between. CDR3 region: CAGKRPRNEQYF. The CDR3 region has the DNA TGTGCCGGCAAGCGCCCTCGGAACGAGCAGTACTTC.

The rearrangement links TRBV2 to TRBJ2-7; 7 bases match TRBD1. From germline, CDR1 is SNHLY and CDR2 FYNNEI. V lost 6 bases to trimming and J lost 3 bases; unmatched junction nucleotides: 5. The CDR3 contains 13 residues. Here the CDR3 DNA reads TGTGCCAGCAGCAGGGACAGAAACTACGAGCAGTACTTC. Its translation: CASSRDRNYEQYF. The full variable domain, its missing parts supplied by reference TRBV2 and TRBJ2-7, is EPEVTQTPSHQVTQMGQEVILRCVPISNHLYFYWYRQILGQKVEFLVSFYNNEISEKSEIFDDQFSVERPDGSNFTLKIRSTKLEDSAMYFCASSRDRNYEQYFGPGTRLTVT.

V usage is TRBV20-1 and J usage is TRBJ2-7; 14 positions match TRBD2. V was pared by 4 bases and J by 3 bases, with 8 bases of the junction left unmatched. Germline CDR1 is DFQATT and CDR2 is SNEGSKA (reference sequence). This CDR3 comprises 16 residues. CDR3 nucleotides: TGCAGTGCTATAGGACTAGCGGGGGGTATTAACTACGAGCAGTACTTC. This sequence encodes CSAIGLAGGINYEQYF.

V usage is TRBV2 and J usage is TRBJ2-7; 8 nucleotides line up with TRBD1. Germline CDR1 reads SNHLY; CDR2 reads FYNNEI. Unmatched junction bases numbered 7, after V lost 6 bases and J lost 6 bases. The CDR3 is made up of 13 amino acids. CDR3 coding DNA: TGTGCCAGCAGCGTGGACAGGGTCAGCGAGCAGTACTTC. Protein product: CASSVDRVSEQYF.

The chain joins TRBV4-1 to TRBJ2-3; D is uncertain. Trimming pared 1 base from V and 2 bases from J, leaving 13 bases between. The CDR3 consists of 16 residues. Germline V gene lookup returns CDR1 MGHRA and CDR2 YSYEKL. In DNA, the CDR3 is TGCGCCAGCAGCCAAGGCGTCGGGTTTATCACAGATACGCAGTATTTT. Amino acids: CASSQGVGFITDTQYF.

The CDR3 loop reads CASSQNDQSSYEQYF. The CDR3 nucleotides read TGTGCCAGCAGCCAAAATGACCAGTCTTCCTACGAGCAGTACTTC. The V call is TRBV12-3 or TRBV12-4, the J call TRBJ2-7; D uncertain. The CDR3 covers 15 residues. Trimming shortened V by 6 bases and J by 1 base, and 16 bases separated the two germline ends.

The V gene is TRBV27, the J gene TRBJ1-1; 8 bases align to TRBD1. This CDR3 contains 16 residues. In germline, CDR1 is MNHEY, CDR2 SMNVEV (reference sequence). Losses at the gene ends were 4 bases for V and 9 bases for J; bases not matched to a gene: 16. CDR3 residues: CASSSGQGLGAGKAFF. In nucleotides, the CDR3 is TGTGCCAGCAGTTCTGGACAGGGTTTGGGGGCTGGCAAAGCTTTCTTT.

The chain is built from TRBV5-1 and TRBJ1-3; D call uncertain. The CDR3 has 15 residues. CDR1 is SGHRS, CDR2 YFSETQ, per germline. Trimming left V 0 bases short and J 0 bases short, with 7 bases between. The CDR3 region is CASSLGPSSGNTIYF. The CDR3 DNA is TGCGCCAGCAGCTTGGGGCCTAGCTCTGGAAACACCATATATTTT.

The chain links TRBV28 to TRBJ2-1, with TRBD2 matching 7 bases. CDR1 and CDR2 from the germline V gene are MDHEN and SYDVKM. The ends lost 6 bases at V and 9 bases at J; junction bases unmatched: 17. CDR3 size: 16 residues. Written as DNA, the CDR3 is TGTGCCAGCAGGGCCCCAAGCGGGAACGGAATTGGTGAGCAGTTCTTC. This translates into CASRAPSGNGIGEQFF.

The chain combines TRBV9 with TRBJ2-1, with D hard to call. Germline V gene sequence: CDR1 SGDLS, CDR2 YYNGEE. Trimming took 4 bases from V and 0 from J, leaving 17 bases between them. The length of the CDR3 is 17 residues. The CDR3 DNA reads as TGTGCCAGCAGCCCCACCCTTAGCAAAACCTCCTACAATGAGCAGTTCTTC. Protein product: CASSPTLSKTSYNEQFF.

The rearrangement joins TRBV5-8 to TRBJ1-1; 9 nucleotides match TRBD1. The trim removed 5 bases at V and 1 base at J, leaving 6 bases unmatched. The CDR3 is 15 residues long. Germline V gene data show CDR1 as SGHTS and CDR2 as YDEGEE. This chain's CDR3 is CASSPGQGANTEAFF. In nucleotides, the CDR3 is TGTGCCAGCAGTCCGGGACAGGGCGCGAACACTGAAGCTTTCTTT.

The chain's CDR3 is CASSPDRAHGYTF. The CDR3 region has the DNA TGTGCCAGCTCACCGGACAGGGCCCATGGCTACACCTTC. The genes are TRBV18 and TRBJ1-2; 8 nucleotides line up with TRBD1. From germline, CDR1 is KGHSH and CDR2 LQKENI. There are 13 residues in the CDR3. V was pared by 3 bases and J by 6 bases, with 3 bases of the junction left unmatched.

The chain has TRBV6-5 and TRBJ1-1; D is unclear. CDR3 length equals 16 residues. Trimming removed 0 bases at V and 5 bases at J, with 16 bases between. In germline, CDR1 is MNHEY, CDR2 SVGAGI. The CDR3 is CASSYSTAPGGTEAFF. Here the CDR3 DNA reads TGTGCCAGCAGTTACTCGACGGCACCGGGTGGGACTGAAGCTTTCTTT.

The chain uses TRBV30 and TRBJ2-5; D is unresolved. Germline CDR1 is GTSNPN and CDR2 is SVGIG (reference sequence). The CDR3 length is 15 residues. The V end was cut by 0 bases, the J end by 5 bases, with 16 bases between. CDR3: CAWSVLFRPYETQYF. DNA of the CDR3: TGTGCCTGGAGTGTACTGTTCCGCCCCTACGAGACCCAGTACTTC.

The chain is built from TRBV27 and TRBJ2-2, with D perhaps matching TRBD2 (5 bases). CDR1 MNHEY and CDR2 SMNVEV come from the germline V gene (reference sequence). The CDR3 has 17 residues. V lost 3 bases and J lost 5, with 19 bases in between. CDR3 sequence reads: CASSFAGVAAFTGELFF. The CDR3 DNA sequence: TGTGCCAGCAGTTTCGCCGGGGTAGCAGCCTTTACCGGGGAGCTGTTTTTT.

The rearrangement uses TRBV2 and TRBJ2-7, with 8 positions matching TRBD1. The J segment lost 2 bases and the V segment lost 7 bases, leaving 7 bases of the junction unmatched. The CDR3 has 14 amino acids. Germline V gene lookup returns CDR1 SNHLY and CDR2 FYNNEI. CDR3: CASNFRGLTYEQYF. For the CDR3, the DNA is TGTGCCAGCAACTTCAGGGGGCTTACCTACGAGCAGTACTTC.

The chain has TRBV3-1 and TRBJ1-1, with D unclear. Germline CDR1 reads LGHDT; CDR2 reads YNNKEL (reference sequence). The length of the CDR3 is 14 residues. Trimming removed 3 bases at V and 0 bases at J, with 8 bases between. Written as DNA, the CDR3 is TGTGCCAGCAGCCAGCAGCTCATGAACACTGAAGCTTTCTTT. Amino acids: CASSQQLMNTEAFF.

The rearrangement links TRBV6-5 to TRBJ2-3; 10 bases fit TRBD2. The CDR3 extends over 18 amino acids. J gave up 0 bases and V 1 base, and 7 bases lay outside the gene matches. CDR1 is MNHEY, CDR2 SVGAGI, per germline. DNA of the CDR3: TGTGCCAGCAGTTACTATACCTCAGCGGGGGGGAGCACAGATACGCAGTATTTT. Translating gives CASSYYTSAGGSTDTQYF.

V and J are TRBV6-5 and TRBJ2-7, with 11 bases identical to TRBD1. The CDR3 is 16 residues long. Germline V gene data show CDR1 as MNHEY and CDR2 as SVGAGI. J was trimmed by 8 bases and V by 2 bases; bases with no gene match: 11. The CDR3 protein is CASSYRPRTGGTQQYF. CDR3 nucleotide sequence: TGTGCCAGCAGTTACCGACCAAGGACAGGGGGCACCCAGCAGTACTTC.

This clonotype was recorded only once. V and J are TRBV19 and TRBJ1-5; TRBD1 matches at 7 bases. The CDR3 contains 14 residues. V lost 4 bases to trimming and J lost 7 bases; unmatched junction nucleotides: 7. Germline V gene sequence: CDR1 LNHDA, CDR2 SQIVND (reference sequence). CDR3: CASSTPTGNQPQHF. The CDR3 DNA reads as TGTGCCAGTAGTACCCCGACAGGGAACCAGCCCCAGCATTTT.

The J gene is TRBJ2-1, the V gene TRBV3-1, with 8 bases fitting TRBD1. Germline values: CDR1 LGHDT, CDR2 YNNKEL (reference sequence). V dropped 5 bases and J dropped 2; count of bases not matched to a gene: 5. CDR3 length equals 15 residues. CDR3 nucleotides: TGTGCCAGCAGCATGGACAGGGTGACCTACAATGAGCAGTTCTTC. This codes for CASSMDRVTYNEQFF.

The chain recombines TRBV20-1 with TRBJ2-3; D might be TRBD1 (5 bases). Germline lookup yields CDR1 DFQATT and CDR2 SNEGSKA (reference sequence). V was pared by 3 bases and J by 3 bases, with 10 bases between. The length of the CDR3 is 13 residues. CDR3 in DNA: TGCAGTGCTAGTTCGGCAGGGACAGATACGCAGTATTTT. Translating it yields CSASSAGTDTQYF.

This sequence joins TRBV5-1 and TRBJ1-6, with D tentatively TRBD1 (6 bases). V was pared by 1 base and J by 2 bases, with 10 bases between. This CDR3 is 16 amino acids long. The germline gives CDR1 SGHRS, CDR2 YFSETQ. The CDR3 is CASSLTGYPYNSPLHF. DNA of the CDR3: TGCGCCAGCAGCTTGACAGGGTACCCCTATAATTCACCCCTCCACTTT. The entire variable domain, with the rest obtained from reference TRBV5-1 and TRBJ1-6, is as follows: KAGVTQTPRYLIKTRGQQVTLSCSPISGHRSVSWYQQTPGQGLQFLFEYFSETQRNKGNFPGRFSGRQFSNSRSEMNVSTLELGDSALYLCASSLTGYPYNSPLHFGNGTRLTVT.

The V call is TRBV4-2, the J call TRBJ2-2; 9 positions agree with TRBD1. With 3 bases clipped from V and 3 bases from J, the junction kept 2 bases outside the gene matches. The CDR3 contains 15 residues. The germline V gene has CDR1 LGHNA and CDR2 YNFKEQ. CDR3 sequence reads: CASSQGDRDTGELFF. DNA for the CDR3: TGTGCCAGCAGCCAGGGGGACAGGGACACCGGGGAGCTGTTTTTT.

This sequence joins TRBV5-1 and TRBJ1-2, with D tentatively TRBD1 (6 bases). With 0 bases removed from V and 1 base from J, the gap between germline ends came to 13 bases. CDR1 and CDR2 (germline): SGHRS, YFSETQ. This CDR3 region has 16 residues. CDR3 nucleotide sequence: TGCGCCAGCAGCTTGGCCCCAGGGGCCCTTAACTATGGCTACACCTTC. It specifies CASSLAPGALNYGYTF.

V gene TRBV3-1 combines with J gene TRBJ2-6, with D perhaps TRBD2 (5 bases). Germline assignment: CDR1 LGHDT and CDR2 YNNKEL (reference sequence). The ends were cut back, 4 bases at V and 0 bases at J, with 22 bases in the middle. The CDR3 has 20 amino acids. The CDR3 DNA is TGTGCCAGCAGCCGATTTGAGGGAACCTCAAAACCCTCTGGGGCCAACGTCCTGACTTTC. Its protein product is CASSRFEGTSKPSGANVLTF.